Presented here are 27 T cell receptor beta chains from one specimen sequenced in a study of cytomegalovirus exposure and HLA in healthy donors. Primers included in the PCR were 60 Vbeta and 13 Jbeta primers. Clones were sequenced by immunoSEQ multiplex PCR, and TCRdb holds only the in-frame ones, with some missing. The repertoire holds over 130,000 clones, roughly 77% seen once, with approximately 3.7% in the top ten. Sequenced material: PBMCs. The origin of the receptors is a human donor in good health.

This chain joins TRBV4-2 and TRBJ1-6, with D unclear. V was clipped by 2 bases and J by 5 bases, with 7 bases between them. The V gene's germline CDR1 is LGHNA and CDR2 YNFKEQ. The CDR3 runs to 14 residues. The CDR3 nucleotides are TGTGCCAGCAGCCAAACGGTAGATAATTCACCCCTCCACTTT. Protein: CASSQTVDNSPLHF.

This sequence joins TRBV19 and TRBJ1-2; D call uncertain. Trimming took 6 bases from V and 3 from J, leaving 17 bases between them. This CDR3 region has 15 residues. CDR1 LNHDA and CDR2 SQIVND come from the germline V gene (reference sequence). For the CDR3, the DNA is TGTGCCAGTAGCGCATTATTGGTTCGGGACTATGGCTACACCTTC. Protein sequence: CASSALLVRDYGYTF. Full variable domain (rest looked up from reference TRBV19 and TRBJ1-2): DGGITQSPKYLFRKEGQNVTLSCEQNLNHDAMYWYRQDPGQGLRLIYYSQIVNDFQKGDIAEGYSVSREKKESFPLTVTSAQKNPTAFYLCASSALLVRDYGYTFGSGTRLTVV.

The chain employs TRBV4-3 and TRBJ2-7, with 7 bases fitting TRBD1. The CDR3 has 15 residues. CDR1 and CDR2 (germline): LGHNA, YSLEER. V shed 1 base and J 3 bases; nucleotides not matched to a gene: 6. The CDR3 here is CASSQGQGVFYEQYF. CDR3 bases: TGCGCCAGCAGCCAAGGCCAGGGGGTCTTCTACGAGCAGTACTTC.

V and J are TRBV14 and TRBJ2-1, with TRBD2 matching over 10 bases. Trimming at V came to 0 bases and at J to 6 bases, leaving 5 bases not matched to a gene. There are 16 residues in the CDR3. CDR1 is SGHDN, CDR2 FVKESK, per germline. The CDR3 bases are TGTGCCAGCAGCCAAGATCCTAGCGGGAGAGCCAATGAGCAGTTCTTC. Protein product: CASSQDPSGRANEQFF.

The chain carries TRBV11-2 and TRBJ1-1; D is possibly TRBD1 (6 bases). V was pared by 2 bases and J by 0 bases, with 10 bases between. CDR1 is SGHAT, CDR2 FQNNGV, per germline. This CDR3 is built from 15 residues. The CDR3 DNA is TGTGCCAGCAGCTTAACGGGACACGTGAACACTGAAGCTTTCTTT. Protein sequence: CASSLTGHVNTEAFF.

The V and J genes are TRBV4-1 and TRBJ1-2, with a tentative D call TRBD1 (6 bases). Germline-derived CDR1 and CDR2 are MGHRA and YSYEKL. This CDR3 contains 13 residues. V dropped 2 bases and J dropped 7 bases, with 11 bases sitting between them. CDR3 residues: CASSQRTALGYTF. The CDR3 nucleotides read TGCGCCAGCAGCCAAAGGACAGCTCTTGGCTACACCTTC.

This chain joins TRBV5-1 and TRBJ1-5; TRBD1 agrees at 9 bases. After removal of 0 bases from V and 7 bases from J, the junction contained 5 bases not matched to a gene. The CDR3 is made up of 15 amino acids. Per the germline V gene, CDR1 is SGHRS and CDR2 is YFSETQ. The DNA of the CDR3 is TGCGCCAGCAGCTTGGATGGGGACAGGGTCCAGCCCCAGCATTTT. It codes for CASSLDGDRVQPQHF.

The V and J genes are TRBV7-2 and TRBJ1-2; 11 positions agree with TRBD1. With 6 bases clipped from V and 3 bases from J, the junction kept 9 bases outside the gene matches. Germline V gene data show CDR1 as SGHTA and CDR2 as FQGNSA. The CDR3 spans 16 residues. The CDR3: CASRNRTGGDYYGYTF. CDR3 DNA: TGTGCCAGCAGAAATCGGACAGGGGGCGACTACTATGGCTACACCTTC. The full variable domain, with the rest looked up from reference TRBV7-2 and TRBJ1-2, is GAGVSQSPSNKVTEKGKDVELRCDPISGHTALYWYRQSLGQGLEFLIYFQGNSAPDKSGLPSDRFSAERTGGSVSTLTIQRTQQEDSAVYLCASRNRTGGDYYGYTFGSGTRLTVV.

This clone has a handful of counts. This chain links TRBV7-9 with TRBJ2-1, with D maybe TRBD1 (6 bases). Between the trimmed V and J ends, which lost 5 bases and 10 bases, there was a span of 21 bases. Germline V lookup: CDR1 SEHNR, CDR2 FQNEAQ (reference sequence). This CDR3 has 15 residues. The CDR3: CASSHSGRRDTEQFF. CDR3 DNA: TGTGCCAGCAGCCACTCTGGAAGACGGGACACCGAGCAGTTCTTC.

The chain employs TRBV30 and TRBJ2-7; possibly TRBD1 for D (5 bases). V dropped 3 bases and J dropped 0 bases, with 9 bases sitting between them. Germline assignment: CDR1 GTSNPN and CDR2 SVGIG (reference sequence). The CDR3 spans 13 residues. The CDR3 loop is CAWSADSSYEQYF. The CDR3 region has the DNA TGTGCCTGGAGCGCTGACAGCTCCTACGAGCAGTACTTC.

V usage is TRBV4-1 and J usage is TRBJ2-7; TRBD2 might be the D (6 bases). Germline assignment: CDR1 MGHRA and CDR2 YSYEKL. CDR3 length: 14 residues. V was pared by 0 bases and J by 3 bases, with 9 bases between. DNA for the CDR3: TGCGCCAGCAGCCAAGATGGCGGGAACTACGAGCAGTACTTC. Protein product: CASSQDGGNYEQYF.

In the case of this clone: The identical CDR3 is also encoded by other nucleotide sequences in the sample. The J gene is TRBJ1-1, the V gene TRBV5-1; 7 bases line up with TRBD1. This CDR3 contains 14 residues. V was clipped by 3 bases and J by 3 bases; unmatched bases: 5. Looked up from germline, CDR1 is SGHRS and CDR2 is YFSETQ. The DNA for the CDR3 is TGCGCCAGCAGCTGGGGCCAGGGGGACACTGAAGCTTTCTTT. It translates to CASSWGQGDTEAFF.

The chain links TRBV5-1 to TRBJ2-2; possible D gene TRBD2, 7 bases. The CDR3 has 16 residues. V was trimmed by 8 bases and J by 2 bases, leaving 19 bases between them. In germline, CDR1 is SGHRS, CDR2 YFSETQ. The CDR3 coding sequence is TGCGCCAGTGGGCCGGGGGGCACGGCAAACACCGGGGAGCTGTTTTTT. Amino acid sequence: CASGPGGTANTGELFF. Full variable domain (rest looked up from reference TRBV5-1 and TRBJ2-2): KAGVTQTPRYLIKTRGQQVTLSCSPISGHRSVSWYQQTPGQGLQFLFEYFSETQRNKGNFPGRFSGRQFSNSRSEMNVSTLELGDSALYLCASGPGGTANTGELFFGEGSRLTVL.

The rearrangement uses TRBV6-5 and TRBJ1-1; D perhaps matches TRBD1 (5 bases). This CDR3 has 15 amino acids. Germline CDR1 is MNHEY and CDR2 is SVGAGI. The V and J ends lost 0 bases and 1 base respectively, with 9 bases between them. The CDR3 DNA reads as TGTGCCAGCAGTTACTCCTGGGGCCAGAACACTGAAGCTTTCTTT. Amino acid sequence: CASSYSWGQNTEAFF.

The CDR3 is CASSNPTEGLYNEQFF. In nucleotides, the CDR3 is TGTGCCAGCAGCAATCCGACTGAGGGACTCTACAATGAGCAGTTCTTC. This sequence joins TRBV27 and TRBJ2-1; maybe TRBD2 (6 bases). V was pared by 6 bases and J by 3 bases, with 18 bases between. CDR3 length equals 16 residues. The germline gives CDR1 MNHEY, CDR2 SMNVEV (reference sequence).

V and J are TRBV30 and TRBJ1-3; maybe TRBD1 (6 bases). V was clipped by 0 bases and J by 9 bases, with 12 bases between them. The CDR3 totals 13 residues. Germline V gene sequence: CDR1 GTSNPN, CDR2 SVGIG (reference sequence). CDR3 DNA: TGTGCCTGGAGTGTACCGGGAGGGGGCACCATATATTTT. This codes for CAWSVPGGGTIYF.

The V and J genes are TRBV5-4 and TRBJ2-7; D gene uncertain. The CDR3 spans 14 residues. The germline V and J ends were trimmed by 2 bases and 1 base, with 10 bases remaining between them. The germline V gene encodes CDR1 SGHNT and CDR2 YYREEE (reference sequence). This chain's CDR3 is CASSLITSSYEQYF. The DNA for the CDR3 is TGTGCCAGCAGCTTAATTACCAGTTCCTACGAGCAGTACTTC. The complete variable domain, with remaining parts taken from reference TRBV5-4 and TRBJ2-7, reads ETGVTQSPTHLIKTRGQQVTLRCSSQSGHNTVSWYQQALGQGPQFIFQYYREEENGRGNFPPRFSGLQFPNYSSELNVNALELDDSALYLCASSLITSSYEQYFGPGTRLTVT.

This chain connects TRBV28 to TRBJ2-5, with 7 bases that match TRBD2. This CDR3 region has 15 residues. Germline V lookup: CDR1 MDHEN, CDR2 SYDVKM. V was pared by 3 bases and J by 0 bases, with 4 bases of the junction left unmatched. CDR3 DNA sequence: TGTGCCAGCAGTTTGAGTAGCGGGTACCAAGAGACCCAGTACTTC. It encodes CASSLSSGYQETQYF.

The V gene is TRBV7-2, the J gene TRBJ2-5, with TRBD2 matching 8 bases. The CDR3 has 14 amino acids. V was clipped by 5 bases and J by 5 bases; unmatched bases: 7. Germline-derived CDR1 and CDR2 are SGHTA and FQGNSA. CDR3 protein: CASSTTGGQETQYF. As DNA, the CDR3 is TGTGCCAGCAGCACGACGGGGGGGCAGGAGACCCAGTACTTC.

A few counts support this clone. The gene calls are TRBV6-7 and TRBJ1-1, with D maybe TRBD1 (5 bases). TRBV6-7 is an ORF for which the function is uncertain. V was pared by 0 bases and J by 1 base, with 9 bases between. This CDR3 is built from 15 residues. CDR3 sequence reads: CASSYSDGGNTEAFF. The CDR3 region has the DNA TGTGCCAGCAGTTACTCGGACGGGGGGAACACTGAAGCTTTCTTT.

This clone has a handful of counts. The CDR3 DNA is TGTGCCAGCAGCTTGGGTACACTAGGCACTCAGCCCCAGCATTTT. It codes for CASSLGTLGTQPQHF. The rearrangement uses TRBV5-6 and TRBJ1-5; D unresolved. The germline V and J ends were trimmed by 0 bases and 6 bases, with 13 bases remaining between them. This CDR3 has 15 amino acids. CDR1 and CDR2 from the germline V gene are SGHDT and YYEEEE.

The chain carries TRBV5-5 and TRBJ2-7, with TRBD2 matching over 7 bases. Germline V CDR1 and CDR2: SGHKS, YYEKEE (reference sequence). CDR3 length: 13 residues. Unmatched junction bases numbered 0, after V lost 0 bases and J lost 3 bases. Here the CDR3 reads CASSLGGGYEQYF. The CDR3 DNA sequence: TGTGCCAGCAGCTTGGGGGGGGGCTACGAGCAGTACTTC.

J is TRBJ2-7 and V is TRBV15; TRBD1 matches at 8 bases. Germline-derived CDR1 and CDR2 are LNHNV and YYDKDF (reference sequence). The CDR3 consists of 13 residues. With V trimmed by 1 base and J by 6 bases, 2 bases remained unmatched. CDR3 protein: CATSRATGAEQYF. The CDR3, as DNA: TGTGCCACCAGCAGAGCGACAGGGGCCGAGCAGTACTTC. Complete variable domain (other parts from reference TRBV15 and TRBJ2-7): DAMVIQNPRYQVTQFGKPVTLSCSQTLNHNVMYWYQQKSSQAPKLLFHYYDKDFNNEADTPDNFQSRRPNTSFCFLDIRSPGLGDTAMYLCATSRATGAEQYFGPGTRLTVT.

The gene calls are TRBV5-4 and TRBJ1-2; D ambiguous. This CDR3 is 14 amino acids long. Germline CDR1 and CDR2: SGHNT and YYREEE (reference sequence). The V end lost 4 bases, the J end lost 2 bases, and 12 bases lay between the germline ends. CDR3 sequence reads: CASSREMGNYGYTF. The CDR3 region has the DNA TGTGCCAGCAGCCGGGAGATGGGGAACTATGGCTACACCTTC.

The chain joins TRBV7-7 to TRBJ2-2, with 9 bases that match TRBD1. Germline lookup yields CDR1 SSHAT and CDR2 FNYEAQ (reference sequence). The CDR3 has 16 residues. With 5 bases clipped from V and 6 bases from J, the junction kept 10 bases outside the gene matches. As DNA, the CDR3 is TGTGCCAGCAGCCCAACCGGGACAGGGTTAGCCGGGGAGCTGTTTTTT. Translated: CASSPTGTGLAGELFF.

The V and J genes are TRBV5-4 and TRBJ1-2; 9 positions match TRBD1. Germline values: CDR1 SGHNT, CDR2 YYREEE (reference sequence). J was trimmed by 4 bases and V by 0 bases; bases with no gene match: 7. The CDR3 is made up of 16 amino acids. Here the CDR3 DNA reads TGTGCCAGCAGCTTGGGAACAGGGGGCGAGATCTATGGCTACACCTTC. Translation gives CASSLGTGGEIYGYTF. Looking up the rest from reference TRBV5-4 and TRBJ1-2 gives the full variable domain: ETGVTQSPTHLIKTRGQQVTLRCSSQSGHNTVSWYQQALGQGPQFIFQYYREEENGRGNFPPRFSGLQFPNYSSELNVNALELDDSALYLCASSLGTGGEIYGYTFGSGTRLTVV.

This rearrangement joins TRBV6-1 to TRBJ2-7; the D gene is possibly TRBD1 (6 bases). The CDR3 length is 13 residues. Trimming removed 5 bases from V and 3 bases from J, with 11 bases in between. Germline V gene data show CDR1 as MNHNS and CDR2 as SASEGT. The CDR3 DNA sequence: TGTGCCAGCAGTCGGACAGCGCTCTACGAGCAGTACTTC. Amino acids: CASSRTALYEQYF.